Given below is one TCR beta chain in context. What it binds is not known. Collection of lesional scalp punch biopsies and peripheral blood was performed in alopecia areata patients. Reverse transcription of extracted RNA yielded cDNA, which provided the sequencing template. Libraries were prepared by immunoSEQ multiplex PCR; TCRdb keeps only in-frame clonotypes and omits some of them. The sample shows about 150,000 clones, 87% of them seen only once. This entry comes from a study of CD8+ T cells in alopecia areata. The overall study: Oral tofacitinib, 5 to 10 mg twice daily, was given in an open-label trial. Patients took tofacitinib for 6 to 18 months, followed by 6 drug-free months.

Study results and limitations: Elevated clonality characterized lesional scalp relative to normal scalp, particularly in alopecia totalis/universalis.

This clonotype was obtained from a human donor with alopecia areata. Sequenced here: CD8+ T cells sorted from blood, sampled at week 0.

The DNA of the CDR3 is TGTGCTAGTGGCCCTGGACGGGGCTACGAGCAGTACTTC. Translating it yields CASGPGRGYEQYF. The chain has TRBV12-5 and TRBJ2-7, with D possibly TRBD2 on 5 matching bases. The CDR3 covers 13 residues. V was clipped by 6 bases and J by 3 bases, with 12 bases between them. Germline V gene lookup returns CDR1 LGHNT and CDR2 FRNRAP.